This T cell receptor (beta chain) was sequenced during a study of OX40 agonist ivuxolimab in advanced cancers. As for the study in general: Ivuxolimab, an agonistic anti-OX40 (CD134) antibody, was given to patients. Points from the study as a whole: More expanded clones were seen, on average, in CD8+ T cells than in CD4+.

Germline V CDR1 and CDR2: ENHRY, SYGVKD. Trimming took off 0 bases at V and 10 bases at J, with 10 bases between the two ends. The CDR3 extends over 13 amino acids. With respect to this clone: What it recognizes is unknown.

The table came from immunoSEQ multiplex PCR; TCRdb's copy has only in-frame clones and leaves some out. There are about 60,000 clones in the sample; 80% to 90% occur only once, and 10% to 15% lies in the top ten. With baseline, cycle 4 day 1, and cycle 7 day 1 as timepoints, blood was sampled. The chain joins TRBV10-3 to TRBJ2-1; D perhaps matches TRBD2 (5 bases). This TCR was sampled from an adult with an advanced solid tumor such as melanoma, head and neck, liver or kidney cancer. The sample here was CD4+ or CD8+ T cells sorted from blood, taken in a trial of the OX40 agonist ivuxolimab. CDR3 nucleotides: TGTGCCATCAGTGAGTCGAGGACTTTCGAGCAGTTCTTC. Translation: CAISESRTFEQFF.